The clone carrying this TCR beta chain was counted between two and nine times. These data belong to a study of T-cell reconstitution after alpha-beta-depleted transplantation in children. Trimming removed 5 bases from V and 6 bases from J; junction bases left unmatched: 8. Germline V gives CDR1 SGHTA, CDR2 FQGNSA. This CDR3 region has 16 residues. Preparation of the TCRbeta library involved a method that used unique molecular identifiers. TCRdb itself ran the PCR reads through MiXCR, one entry per CDR3 protein. Altogether about 400,000 distinct CDR3 sequences are present, 10% to 15% being singletons, with the ten largest covering 4% to 5.5%.

This sample comprised PBMCs, obtained from the stem cell graft. The chain combines TRBV7-2 with TRBJ2-3; 13 positions agree with TRBD2. The sequence derives from a human donor who donated a stem cell graft to a child with Fanconi anemia. In DNA form, the CDR3 reads TGTGCCAGCAGCCGCCGACTAGCGGGGGGCGGGGATACGCAGTATTTT. This translates into CASSRRLAGGGDTQYF.